The 11 T cell receptor beta chains below were found in one sample sequenced in a study of OX40 agonist ivuxolimab in advanced cancers. Library method: the immunoSEQ multiplex PCR assay. In TCRdb, the immuneACCESS table is reduced to in-frame sequences with V and J assigned. These tables do not hold every clone; where another copy was compared, an unresolved V gene accounts for under half, and the others remain unexplained. For this sample there are 75,000 or so clones; 70% to 90% appear just once. The ten most abundant clones make up about 25% of the sample. The source material was CD4+ or CD8+ T cells sorted from blood, sampled in a trial of the OX40 agonist ivuxolimab. Source of these receptors: an adult with an advanced solid tumor such as melanoma, head and neck, liver or kidney cancer.

V is TRBV27 and J is TRBJ2-1; the match to TRBD2 covers 8 bases. The CDR3 contains 14 residues. Per germline, CDR1 MNHEY and CDR2 SMNVEV (reference sequence). With 5 bases clipped from V and 3 bases from J, the junction kept 3 bases outside the gene matches. This chain's CDR3 is CASSATSDYNEQFF. For the CDR3, the DNA is TGTGCCAGCAGTGCGACTAGCGACTACAATGAGCAGTTCTTC.

This sequence joins TRBV18 and TRBJ1-1; no clear D gene. Germline CDR1 KGHSH, CDR2 LQKENI. CDR3 length: 14 amino acids. Trimming left V 3 bases short and J 4 bases short, with 12 bases between. The CDR3 DNA sequence: TGTGCCAGCTCACCGGGGTCCCGGAGCACTGAAGCTTTCTTT. It specifies CASSPGSRSTEAFF.

The chain carries TRBV29-1 and TRBJ2-7; no reliable D call. This CDR3 is 12 amino acids long. The ends were cut back, 5 bases at V and 2 bases at J, with 10 bases in the middle. Germline V gene lookup returns CDR1 SQVTM and CDR2 ANQGSEA. CDR3 sequence: CSVLTTTYEQYF. The DNA of the CDR3 is TGCAGCGTTCTTACAACCACCTACGAGCAGTACTTC.

The chain is built from TRBV11-3 and TRBJ1-1; D remains unclear. The CDR3 has 14 amino acids. The germline V gene encodes CDR1 SGHNT and CDR2 YENEEA. V was shortened by 1 base and J by 2 bases, with 8 bases between the two germline ends. As DNA, the CDR3 is TGTGCCAGCAGCTTAGGGCAGGATAACACTGAAGCTTTCTTT. As protein: CASSLGQDNTEAFF. Combining the CDR3 with reference TRBV11-3 and TRBJ1-1 gives the whole variable domain EAGVVQSPRYKIIEKKQPVAFWCNPISGHNTLYWYLQNLGQGPELLIRYENEEAVDDSQLPKDRFSAERLKGVDSTLKIQPAELGDSAVYLCASSLGQDNTEAFFGQGTRLTVV.

This chain connects TRBV5-6 to TRBJ1-5; TRBD1 matches 8 bases. The CDR3 extends over 15 amino acids. V was clipped by 4 bases and J by 2 bases; unmatched bases: 5. Looked up from germline, CDR1 is SGHDT and CDR2 is YYEEEE. The CDR3 loop is CASSPAGGRNQPQHF. The CDR3 DNA reads as TGTGCCAGCAGCCCGGCAGGGGGCCGCAATCAGCCCCAGCATTTT. Combining the CDR3 with reference TRBV5-6 and TRBJ1-5 gives the whole variable domain DAGVTQSPTHLIKTRGQQVTLRCSPKSGHDTVSWYQQALGQGPQFIFQYYEEEERQRGNFPDRFSGHQFPNYSSELNVNALLLGDSALYLCASSPAGGRNQPQHFGDGTRLSIL.

This sequence joins TRBV4-3 and TRBJ2-7; D is perhaps TRBD1 (6 bases). Per the germline V gene, CDR1 is LGHNA and CDR2 is YSLEER. The CDR3 runs 14 residues. Trimming took off 2 bases at V and 2 bases at J, with 10 bases between the two ends. The CDR3 region has the DNA TGCGCCAGCAGCCAATACAGGGTTGCCTACGAGCAGTACTTC. Translating gives CASSQYRVAYEQYF.

The rearrangement uses TRBV7-8 and TRBJ1-1, with 7 bases aligning to TRBD1. Germline loops: CDR1 SGHVS, CDR2 FQNEAQ. Trimming cost V 4 bases and J 5 bases; bases outside gene matches: 7. This CDR3 comprises 14 residues. CDR3: CASSYQGVRTEAFF. In DNA form, the CDR3 reads TGTGCCAGCAGCTATCAGGGGGTTCGGACTGAAGCTTTCTTT.

The chain combines TRBV7-2 with TRBJ2-5; D gene unclear. The J call may be mistaken, given a closer DNA end match to TRBJ2-7. Germline V lookup: CDR1 SGHTA, CDR2 FQGNSA. This CDR3 is 13 amino acids long. Here the CDR3 reads CASSLKADYEQYF. The CDR3 coding sequence is TGTGCCAGCAGCCTCAAGGCCGACTACGAGCAGTACTTC.

The chain combines TRBV11-2 with TRBJ1-1; TRBD1 aligns across 9 bases. J gave up 5 bases and V 5 bases, and 6 bases lay outside the gene matches. The CDR3 covers 14 residues. Germline V gives CDR1 SGHAT, CDR2 FQNNGV. The CDR3, as DNA: TGTGCCAGCAGCGTACAGGGGGCTTGGACTGAAGCTTTCTTT. Residues: CASSVQGAWTEAFF.

The rearrangement joins TRBV6-5 to TRBJ2-3; a possible D gene is TRBD1 (5 bases). CDR1 is MNHEY and CDR2 is SVGAGI in the germline V gene. The CDR3 has 16 amino acids. V shed 4 bases and J shed 0 bases, with 14 bases lying between them. This CDR3 is CASSSPDTLSTDTQYF. CDR3 in DNA: TGTGCCAGCAGTTCTCCGGACACTCTGAGCACAGATACGCAGTATTTT.

V is TRBV5-4 and J is TRBJ1-1, with TRBD1 matching 8 bases. The trim removed 3 bases at V and 3 bases at J, leaving 10 bases unmatched. The CDR3 extends over 16 amino acids. The germline V gene encodes CDR1 SGHNT and CDR2 YYREEE (reference sequence). Here the CDR3 reads CASSSPGQVKDTEAFF. In nucleotides, the CDR3 is TGTGCCAGCAGCTCACCGGGACAGGTGAAGGACACTGAAGCTTTCTTT.